One T cell receptor (beta chain) is described in this entry. The sample comes from a study of blood T cell repertoires in COVID-19. The CDR3 is made up of 12 amino acids. Trimming shortened V by 4 bases and J by 11 bases, and 9 bases separated the two germline ends. Profiled with immunoSEQ multiplex PCR; TCRdb holds only in-frame clones, not every one. The table has about 240,000 clones, 87% seen once; the top ten hold 2.6%. The chain employs TRBV23-1 and TRBJ1-6; D possibly corresponds to TRBD1 (5 bases). TRBV23-1 is filed as an ORF, its function uncertain. The sequence was obtained from a woman aged 25 to 45 with acute COVID-19. Sample: PBMCs or T cells enriched from blood (not recorded which). The CDR3 sequence is CASSPRAAPLHF. For the CDR3, the DNA is TGCGCCAGCAGTCCCAGGGCGGCACCCCTCCACTTT.